This TCR beta chain was retrieved from a study of cytotoxic CD8 clonotypes in ibrutinib-treated CLL (dated by TCRdb to the early 2020s). At the level of the whole study: In this cohort, 15 patients were treatment-naive and approximately twelve were relapsed/refractory, while 17 to 18 had unmutated IGHV. Responses were partial in approximately 24 patients and complete in 2; after median approximately 66 months follow-up, around 15 stayed in remission and about twelve progressed. Response samples were taken after a median of approximately 13 months on treatment, ranging from roughly 6 to 36 months. On average, each sample had roughly 260,000 productive templates and approximately 85,000 productive rearrangements. Longitudinal samples were available for about 30% of the roughly 86 trial participants. Cryopreserved peripheral blood mononuclear cells were obtained before treatment, at response, and at either sustained remission or disease progression. All remission and progressive disease samples were collected while patients were still receiving ibrutinib.

A MiSeq instrument was used for deep resolution sequencing, which targeted depths ranging from 1 in 1 million up to 1 in 200,000 T cells, with coverage averaging 10x for each clonotype. TCR beta libraries were generated with the immunoSEQ hsTCRB Kit. The study's own analysis went as follows. The data were analyzed with ImmunoSEQ Analyzer and ImmunoSEQ Data Assistant, and V, D and J gene assignments followed IMGT definitions. Clonality was computed as one minus normalized Shannon entropy of productive rearrangement frequencies, ranging from 0 to 1. Only overrepresented clonotypes making up at least 0.05% of each patient's repertoire were included in the public clonotype analysis. Some 13 age-matched healthy donor repertoires from immuneACCESS were used as controls for clonality. In its TCRdb copy, this immuneACCESS table keeps in-frame sequences only and misses some clones. Where compared with another copy, unresolved V genes explain less than half of these, and the others have no known cause. Clonal size and the V and J genes are those of that table, whereas D and trimming came from the DNA. In this sample the table shows more than 110,000 clones, 75% to 85% of which occur a single time. Clones ranked in the top ten supply about 7.6% of the sample.

Approximately 2 micrograms of genomic DNA were extracted from cryopreserved PBMCs for TCR beta library preparation. Longitudinal blood samples from CLL patients on ibrutinib monotherapy underwent high-throughput TCR beta sequencing. The patients took part in an open-label, single-center phase 2 trial of ibrutinib monotherapy. Points the paper makes about the study in general: Public clonotypes were rare and either shrank or stayed stable during treatment, and the rise in clonality at ibrutinib response reflected expansion of private clonotypes. Sustained-remission and progressing patients did not have matched sampling times, and lymph node repertoires were not examined. Baseline clonality was found to be higher than that of age-matched healthy donors and was strongly correlated with circulating CD8+ T-cell counts. At ibrutinib response clonality went up, during sustained remission it held steady, and at progression it dropped back toward baseline.

About this clone itself: The target of this receptor is not known. Qualities for individual bases were not recorded, and no much larger clone is one base off.

From the germline V gene, CDR1 is SGHVS and CDR2 is FNYEAQ. V is shortened by 0 bases, J by 5 bases, and the region joining them spans 16 bases. There are 16 amino acids in the CDR3, from cysteine to phenylalanine inclusive. The CDR3 DNA has 48 bases and is translated from base 1. This chain joins TRBV7-6 to TRBJ2-5; the D call could be TRBD1 or TRBD2, with each sharing 6 bases. The sequence came from a human donor with chronic lymphocytic leukemia. Material: PBMCs, obtained after 36 months of ibrutinib treatment. CDR3 protein: CASSLATRGGSETQYF. In nucleotide form, the sequence is TGTGCCAGCAGCTTAGCGACGAGAGGGGGGAGCGAGACCCAGTACTTC.